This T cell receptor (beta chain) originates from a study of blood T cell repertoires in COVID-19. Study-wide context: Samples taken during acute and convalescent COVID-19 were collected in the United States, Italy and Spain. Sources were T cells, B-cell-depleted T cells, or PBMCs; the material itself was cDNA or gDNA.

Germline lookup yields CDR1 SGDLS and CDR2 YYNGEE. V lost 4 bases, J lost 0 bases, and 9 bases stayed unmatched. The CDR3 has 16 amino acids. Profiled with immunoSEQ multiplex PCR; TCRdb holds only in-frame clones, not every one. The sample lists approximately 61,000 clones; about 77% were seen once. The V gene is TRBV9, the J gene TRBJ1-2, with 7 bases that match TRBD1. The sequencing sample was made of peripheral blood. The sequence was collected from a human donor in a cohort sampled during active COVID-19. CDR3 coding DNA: TGTGCCAGCAGCACAAGGGACAGAACTTCTAACTATGGCTACACCTTC. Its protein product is CASSTRDRTSNYGYTF.